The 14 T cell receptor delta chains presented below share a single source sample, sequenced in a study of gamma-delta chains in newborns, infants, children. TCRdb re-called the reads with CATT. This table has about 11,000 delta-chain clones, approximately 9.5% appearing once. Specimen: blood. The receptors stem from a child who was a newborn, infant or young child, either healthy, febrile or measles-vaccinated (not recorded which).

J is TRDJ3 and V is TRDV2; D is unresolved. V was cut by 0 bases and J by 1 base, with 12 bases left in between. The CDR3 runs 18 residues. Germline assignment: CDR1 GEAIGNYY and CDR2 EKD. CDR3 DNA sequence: TGTGCCTGTGACACCGGCTCATACCTTTCCTGGGACACCCGACAGATGTTTTTC. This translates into CACDTGSYLSWDTRQMFF.

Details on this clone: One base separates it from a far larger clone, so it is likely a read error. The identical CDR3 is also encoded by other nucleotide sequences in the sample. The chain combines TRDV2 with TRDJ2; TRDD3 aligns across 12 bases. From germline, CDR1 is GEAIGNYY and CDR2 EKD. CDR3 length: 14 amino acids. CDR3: CACDILGDTAQLFF. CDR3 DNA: TGTGCCTGTGACATACTGGGGGATACAGCACAACTCTTCTTC.

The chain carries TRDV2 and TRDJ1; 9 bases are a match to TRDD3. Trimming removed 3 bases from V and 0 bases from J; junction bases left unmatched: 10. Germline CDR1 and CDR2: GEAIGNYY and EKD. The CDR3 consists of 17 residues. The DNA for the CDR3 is TGTGCCTGTGACGATCTTACTGGGGGACTGTACACCGATAAACTCATCTTT. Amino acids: CACDDLTGGLYTDKLIF.

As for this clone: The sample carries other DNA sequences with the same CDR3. CDR3 sequence reads: CALGEGGYVLTAQLFF. The CDR3 nucleotides read TGTGCTCTTGGGGAAGGGGGATACGTTTTGACAGCACAACTCTTCTTT. The chain combines TRDV1 with TRDJ2; 10 bases are shared with TRDD3. Germline CDR1 reads TSWWSYY; CDR2 reads QGS. The CDR3 has 16 amino acids. Germline trimming cut 2 bases from V and 1 base from J; bases unmatched to any gene: 1.

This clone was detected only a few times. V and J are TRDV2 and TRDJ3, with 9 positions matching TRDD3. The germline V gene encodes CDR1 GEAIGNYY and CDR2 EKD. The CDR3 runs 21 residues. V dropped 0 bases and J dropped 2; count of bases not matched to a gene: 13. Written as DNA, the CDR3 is TGTGCCTGTGACACCGTTATCCAGGGGGATACAAGCACCTGGGACACCCGACAGATGTTTTTC. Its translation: CACDTVIQGDTSTWDTRQMFF.

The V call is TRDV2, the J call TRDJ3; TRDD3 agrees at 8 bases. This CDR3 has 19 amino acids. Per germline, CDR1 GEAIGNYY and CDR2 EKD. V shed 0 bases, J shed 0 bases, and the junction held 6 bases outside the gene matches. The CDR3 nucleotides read TGTGCCTGTGACACCCTAACTGGGGGCCACTCCTGGGACACCCGACAGATGTTTTTC. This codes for CACDTLTGGHSWDTRQMFF.

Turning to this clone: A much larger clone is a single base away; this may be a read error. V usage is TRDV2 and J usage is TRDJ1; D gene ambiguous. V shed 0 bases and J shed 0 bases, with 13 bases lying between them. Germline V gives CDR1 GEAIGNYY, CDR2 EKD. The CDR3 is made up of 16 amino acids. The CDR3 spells CACDTVSPRYTDKLIF. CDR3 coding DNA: TGTGCCTGTGACACCGTCTCCCCGAGATACACCGATAAACTCATCTTT.

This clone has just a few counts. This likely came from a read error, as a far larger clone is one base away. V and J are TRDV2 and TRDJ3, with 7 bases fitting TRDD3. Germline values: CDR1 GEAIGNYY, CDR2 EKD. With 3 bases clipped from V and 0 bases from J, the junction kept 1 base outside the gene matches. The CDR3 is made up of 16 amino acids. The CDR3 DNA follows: TGTGCCTGTGACTGGGGGAACTCCTGGGACACCCGACAGATGTTTTTC. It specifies CACDWGNSWDTRQMFF.

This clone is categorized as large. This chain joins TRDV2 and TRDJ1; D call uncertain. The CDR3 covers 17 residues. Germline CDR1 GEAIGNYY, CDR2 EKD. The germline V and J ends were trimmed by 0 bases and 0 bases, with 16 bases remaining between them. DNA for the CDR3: TGTGCCTGTGACACCGTTCTGCGGGCTAAGTACACCGATAAACTCATCTTT. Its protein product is CACDTVLRAKYTDKLIF.

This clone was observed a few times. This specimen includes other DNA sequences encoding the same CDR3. This CDR3 reads CACDTAGDTTWDTRQMFF. The CDR3, as DNA: TGTGCCTGTGACACCGCGGGGGATACCACCTGGGACACCCGACAGATGTTTTTC. V usage is TRDV2 and J usage is TRDJ3, with 9 positions matching TRDD3. The length of the CDR3 is 18 residues. J gave up 2 bases and V 0 bases, and 4 bases lay outside the gene matches. CDR1 GEAIGNYY and CDR2 EKD come from the germline V gene.

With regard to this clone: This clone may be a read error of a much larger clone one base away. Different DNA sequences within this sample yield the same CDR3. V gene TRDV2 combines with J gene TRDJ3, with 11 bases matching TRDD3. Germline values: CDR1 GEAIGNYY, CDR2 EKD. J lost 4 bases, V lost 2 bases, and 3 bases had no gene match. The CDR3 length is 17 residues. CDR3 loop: CACDSTGGYWDTRQMFF. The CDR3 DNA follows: TGTGCCTGTGACAGTACTGGGGGATATTGGGACACCCGACAGATGTTTTTC.

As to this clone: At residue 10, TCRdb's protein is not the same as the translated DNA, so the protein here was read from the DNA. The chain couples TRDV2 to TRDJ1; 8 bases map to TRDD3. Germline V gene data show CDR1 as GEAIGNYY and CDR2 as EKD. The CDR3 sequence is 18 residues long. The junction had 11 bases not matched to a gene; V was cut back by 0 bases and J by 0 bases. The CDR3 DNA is TGTGCCTGTGACACCATCCGGGGGATATGCAGCCACACCGATAAACTCATCTTT. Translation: CACDTIRGICSHTDKLIF.

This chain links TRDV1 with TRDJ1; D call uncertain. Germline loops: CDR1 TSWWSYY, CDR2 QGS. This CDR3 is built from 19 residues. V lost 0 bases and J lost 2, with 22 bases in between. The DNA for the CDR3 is TGTGCTCTTGGGGAACTAATATTCCCATCCCAGTTGGAGACCGATAAACTCATCTTT. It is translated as CALGELIFPSQLETDKLIF.

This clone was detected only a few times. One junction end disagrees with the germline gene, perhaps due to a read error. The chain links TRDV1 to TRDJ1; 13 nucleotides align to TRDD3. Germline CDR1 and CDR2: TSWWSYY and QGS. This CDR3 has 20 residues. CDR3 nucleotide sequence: TGTGCTCCTGGGGGTATCGACTGGGGGATACGGGTTTTGGACACCGATAAACTCATCTTT. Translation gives CAPGGIDWGIRVLDTDKLIF.